The rows below give T cell receptor beta chains drawn from one sample of a study of blood T cell repertoires in COVID-19. Sequenced by immunoSEQ multiplex PCR; TCRdb stores in-frame clones only, minus some. The sample holds some 170,000 clones, around 77% seen once. The sample consisted of peripheral blood. Source of these receptors: a man between 65 and 79 years old with acute or convalescent COVID-19. CDR3s include the opening cysteine and the closing phenylalanine or tryptophan. D genes are given only for firm matches. Clone size appears in some rows only: once, few, many, or a class for an expanded clone.

d_call clone_size j_call v_call cdr3_aa cdr3_nt
TRBD1 NA TRBJ1-5 TRBV28 CASSPRIGQGIQPQHF TGTGCCAGCAGTCCCCGAATAGGACAGGGGATCCAGCCCCAGCATTTT
NA NA TRBJ1-4 TRBV7-8 CASSLVERTLNREKLFF TGTGCCAGCAGCTTAGTCGAGCGAACACTTAATCGTGAAAAACTGTTTTTT
NA few TRBJ1-2 TRBV5-1 CASSIEGRDGYTF TGCGCCAGCAGCATTGAGGGGAGGGATGGCTACACCTTC
NA NA TRBJ2-1 TRBV6-4 CASSDLTRGDNEQFF TGTGCCAGCAGTGACCTGACTAGGGGAGACAATGAGCAGTTCTTC
NA NA TRBJ1-2 TRBV6-5 CASTLSETLNYGYTF TGTGCCAGCACCCTCTCTGAGACACTTAACTATGGCTACACCTTC
TRBD2 NA TRBJ2-1 TRBV5-4 CASTGAGAGHNEQFF TGTGCCAGCACCGGAGCGGGAGCAGGACACAATGAGCAGTTCTTC
NA once TRBJ2-3 TRBV18 CASSPQFSGFDTQYF TGTGCCAGCTCACCACAGTTTTCGGGGTTTGATACGCAGTATTTT
NA NA TRBJ1-2 TRBV6-5 CASSSLSGVEGYTF TGTGCCAGCAGTTCCCTTTCGGGGGTGGAGGGCTACACCTTC
TRBD2 once TRBJ2-1 TRBV6-6 CASQSGSSYNEQFF TGTGCCAGCCAGAGCGGGAGCTCCTACAATGAGCAGTTCTTC
TRBD1 NA TRBJ1-2 TRBV5-4 CASTSIQGPYGYTF TGTGCCAGCACCTCAATACAGGGGCCCTATGGCTACACCTTC
NA NA TRBJ1-1 TRBV5-1 CASSRRDTEAFF TGCGCCAGCAGTCGCAGGGACACTGAAGCTTTCTTT
NA NA TRBJ2-1 TRBV13 CASSSRDLRNEQFF TGTGCCAGCAGCTCCCGGGACTTACGGAATGAGCAGTTCTTC
NA NA TRBJ1-3 TRBV5-4 CASSSSGGAISGNTIYF TGTGCCAGCAGCTCCTCGGGGGGGGCGATTTCTGGAAACACCATATATTTT
NA NA TRBJ1-5 TRBV19 CASSSQGFQPQHF TGTGCCAGTAGTTCACAGGGTTTTCAGCCCCAGCATTTT
TRBD1 NA TRBJ2-7 TRBV10-3 CAIRGQGEFYEQYF TGTGCCATCAGGGGACAGGGGGAATTCTACGAGCAGTACTTC
TRBD1 few TRBJ2-3 TRBV18 CASSPGTGSSDTQYF TGTGCCAGCTCACCGGGGACAGGGTCTTCAGATACGCAGTATTTT
NA NA TRBJ1-4 TRBV25-1 CASSDRNNEKLFF TGTGCCAGCAGTGACAGAAACAATGAAAAACTGTTTTTT